These 24 T cell receptor beta chains came from one sample sequenced in a study of blood T cells in healthy people across ages. Sample-barcoded 5' priming and a J-beta primer mix drove a second PCR of 7 to 11 cycles. TCRdb re-derived calls from the 5' RACE reads in MiXCR, one entry per CDR3 protein. Of some 1.5 million distinct CDR3 sequences detected, approximately 42% appear once; the ten largest clones hold around 4%. Sequencing used blood. The receptors were gathered from a woman in her late teens or twenties in good health.

The rearrangement uses TRBV29-1 and TRBJ2-7; tentative D call: TRBD1 (6 bases). Deletions cut 4 bases from V and 3 bases from J, with 10 bases between. The CDR3 has 12 amino acids. Germline lookup yields CDR1 SQVTM and CDR2 ANQGSEA. This chain's CDR3 is CSVGPDSYEQYF. CDR3 nucleotide sequence: TGCAGCGTTGGGCCGGACAGCTACGAGCAGTACTTC.

This chain joins TRBV20-1 and TRBJ2-3, with a weak D call TRBD2 (5 bases). Trimming stripped 4 bases from V and 14 bases from J, with 16 bases between. This CDR3 is built from 11 residues. CDR1 and CDR2 (germline): DFQATT, SNEGSKA (reference sequence). CDR3: CSATGLADWYF. Written as DNA, the CDR3 is TGCAGTGCTACCGGACTGGCCGATTGGTATTTT.

This clonotype was seen at least ten times. This CDR3 reads CASSPGRDYGYTF. For the CDR3, the DNA is TGTGCCAGCAGTCCAGGACGGGACTATGGCTACACCTTC. The chain combines TRBV18 with TRBJ1-2; D gene uncertain. V lost 8 bases, J lost 3 bases, and 13 bases lay in between. The CDR3 loop spans 13 amino acids. Germline CDR1 is KGHSH and CDR2 is LQKENI.

This clonotype was seen many times. This chain links TRBV6-2 or TRBV6-3 with TRBJ2-3, with a tentative D call TRBD2 (5 bases). This CDR3 contains 15 residues. V lost 5 bases and J 4 bases, leaving 16 bases between the germline ends. Germline-derived CDR1 and CDR2 are MNHEY and SVGEGT. The CDR3 loop is CASSNGNSGADTQYF. The DNA for the CDR3 is TGTGCCAGCAGTAACGGGAACTCAGGCGCAGATACGCAGTATTTT.

This clonotype was seen once. V usage is TRBV7-9 and J usage is TRBJ1-1, with TRBD1 identical over 7 bases. Germline-derived CDR1 and CDR2 are SEHNR and FQNEAQ (reference sequence). V gave up 5 bases and J gave up 6 bases; unmatched junction bases: 12. This CDR3 comprises 15 residues. The CDR3 DNA sequence: TGTGCCAGCAGCCCAGGGGACAGAGAATCTTCTGAAGCTTTCTTT. Encoded protein: CASSPGDRESSEAFF.

This clonotype has ten or more counts. The V call is TRBV20-1, the J call TRBJ2-3, with a weak D call TRBD1 (5 bases). Trimming took 0 bases from V and 1 from J, leaving 11 bases between them. Germline CDR1 is DFQATT and CDR2 is SNEGSKA (reference sequence). The CDR3 spans 15 residues. CDR3 in amino acids: CSAREPRAGTDTQYF. In DNA form, the CDR3 reads TGCAGTGCTAGAGAGCCCAGGGCAGGCACAGATACGCAGTATTTT.

Ten or more counts support this clonotype. This rearrangement joins TRBV29-1 to TRBJ2-7; D is unresolved. Trimming shortened V by 2 bases and J by 5 bases, and 13 bases separated the two germline ends. CDR1 and CDR2 from the germline V gene are SQVTM and ANQGSEA. The CDR3 has 13 residues. The CDR3 DNA reads TGCAGCGTTGAAAGTTCTCCAGCAGACGAGCAGTACTTC. Translated: CSVESSPADEQYF.

This sequence joins TRBV20-1 and TRBJ2-7; TRBD2 matches 7 bases. This CDR3 contains 15 residues. CDR1 and CDR2 from the germline V gene are DFQATT and SNEGSKA (reference sequence). Trimming cost V 5 bases and J 0 bases; bases outside gene matches: 10. CDR3 loop: CSAAGGAGISYEQYF. The CDR3 DNA is TGCAGTGCTGCCGGGGGAGCGGGGATCTCCTACGAGCAGTACTTC.

V is TRBV20-1 and J is TRBJ2-1; 10 bases match TRBD2. CDR1 and CDR2 from the germline V gene are DFQATT and SNEGSKA (reference sequence). This CDR3 is built from 14 residues. V gave up 6 bases and J gave up 7 bases; unmatched junction bases: 9. The CDR3 bases are TGCAGTGCATTAAGCGGGGGGGCATGGAATGAGCAGTTCTTC. Its translation: CSALSGGAWNEQFF.

With respect to this clonotype: One junction end disagrees with the germline gene, perhaps due to a read error. The chain couples TRBV9 to TRBJ2-1; tentatively, D is TRBD2 (5 bases). The CDR3 runs to 12 residues. Germline assignment: CDR1 SGDLS and CDR2 YYNGEE. CDR3 sequence reads: CASSLAYNELFF. The CDR3 DNA reads TGTGCCAGCAGCCTAGCCTACAATGAGCTGTTCTTC.

V gene TRBV15 combines with J gene TRBJ2-5; possible D gene TRBD1, 6 bases. The better agreement between TRBJ2-7 and the DNA end casts doubt on the J call. The CDR3 sequence is 13 residues long. Looked up from germline, CDR1 is LNHNV and CDR2 is YYDKDF (reference sequence). CDR3 region: CATSTRGFNEQYF. The DNA of the CDR3 is TGTGCCACCAGCACAAGGGGGTTCAACGAGCAGTACTTC.

The gene calls are TRBV7-2 and TRBJ2-1; 7 bases match TRBD2. V was pared by 4 bases and J by 0 bases, with 12 bases of the junction left unmatched. The CDR3 consists of 18 residues. From germline, CDR1 is SGHTA and CDR2 FQGNSA. The CDR3 loop is CASSYSLIGGSSYNEQFF. Here the CDR3 DNA reads TGTGCCAGCAGCTATTCGCTCATCGGCGGGAGCTCCTACAATGAGCAGTTCTTC.

The CDR3 region is CSVEGGGRYGYTF. CDR3 coding DNA: TGCAGCGTTGAAGGGGGCGGCCGGTATGGCTACACCTTC. The chain combines TRBV29-1 with TRBJ1-2; TRBD1 is a possible D gene (5 bases). This CDR3 is 13 amino acids long. Germline CDR1 is SQVTM and CDR2 is ANQGSEA. Trimming cost V 1 base and J 5 bases, with 11 bases left between them.

This clonotype occurred a few times. J is TRBJ1-2 and V is TRBV5-1; 8 bases line up with TRBD1. Germline trimming cut 4 bases from V and 3 bases from J; bases unmatched to any gene: 5. This CDR3 is built from 14 residues. Germline V CDR1 and CDR2: SGHRS, YFSETQ. The CDR3 nucleotides read TGCGCCAGCAGCCGCGGACAGGGCGACTATGGCTACACCTTC. This translates into CASSRGQGDYGYTF.

The CDR3 reads CASSYGLVRGEAEQYF. In DNA form, the CDR3 reads TGTGCCAGCAGTTATGGGCTAGTACGTGGTGAAGCCGAGCAGTACTTC. The chain combines TRBV6-2 or TRBV6-3 with TRBJ2-7; no reliable D call. V lost 3 bases and J 6 bases, leaving 21 bases between the germline ends. The germline CDR1 and CDR2 sequences are MNHEY and SVGEGT. This CDR3 comprises 16 residues.

The rearrangement links TRBV20-1 to TRBJ2-5; possibly TRBD2 for D (5 bases). Between the trimmed V and J ends, which lost 4 bases and 2 bases, there was a span of 8 bases. The CDR3 runs to 12 residues. The V gene's germline CDR1 is DFQATT and CDR2 SNEGSKA (reference sequence). The chain's CDR3 is CSAIERQETQYF. The CDR3 region has the DNA TGCAGTGCTATAGAGCGGCAAGAGACCCAGTACTTC.

This clonotype came up a few times. This sequence joins TRBV12-3 or TRBV12-4 and TRBJ2-7; D unclear. The V gene lost 5 bases and the J gene lost 0 bases, with 14 bases spanning the gap. The CDR3 has 15 amino acids. The chain's CDR3 is CASSGGTLTSYEQYF. The CDR3 coding sequence is TGTGCCAGCAGTGGCGGAACACTAACCTCCTACGAGCAGTACTTC.

This clonotype was seen only a few times. This sequence joins TRBV29-1 and TRBJ2-1; TRBD2 is a possible D gene (5 bases). V was cut by 2 bases and J by 2 bases, with 13 bases left in between. Germline V gene data show CDR1 as SQVTM and CDR2 as ANQGSEA. The CDR3 runs to 15 residues. The CDR3 sequence: CSVETTQRTYNEQFF. The DNA of the CDR3 is TGCAGCGTTGAAACTACCCAGCGGACCTACAATGAGCAGTTCTTC.

This clonotype was observed at least ten times. This chain uses TRBV3-1 with TRBJ1-2; D uncertain. V was cut by 8 bases and J by 4 bases, with 20 bases left in between. Germline CDR1 LGHDT, CDR2 YNNKEL (reference sequence). CDR3 length: 15 amino acids. For the CDR3, the DNA is TGTGCCAGCTCCTCCTACCACGGATCGATCTATGGCTACACCTTC. Translating gives CASSSYHGSIYGYTF.

The chain combines TRBV5-1 with TRBJ1-1, with D unclear. Trimming took off 2 bases at V and 10 bases at J, with 21 bases between the two ends. Germline V lookup: CDR1 SGHRS, CDR2 YFSETQ. The CDR3 has 15 amino acids. CDR3 sequence (DNA): TGCGCCAGCAGCTTAGGAACAAGGGCGGGATACCCAGCTTTCTTT. This encodes CASSLGTRAGYPAFF.

As concerns this clonotype: A read error may account for a junction end that differs from germline. This chain joins TRBV28 and TRBJ2-3, with TRBD1 matching over 9 bases. Germline assignment: CDR1 MDHEN and CDR2 SYDVKM. CDR3 length: 15 amino acids. The CDR3 loop is CASSLDRGNTDMQYF. The CDR3, as DNA: TGTGCCAGCAGTCTCGACAGGGGGAACACAGATATGCAGTATTTT.

The chain links TRBV19 to TRBJ2-1; TRBD1 aligns across 8 bases. J was trimmed by 5 bases and V by 5 bases; bases with no gene match: 8. Looked up from germline, CDR1 is LNHDA and CDR2 is SQIVND (reference sequence). The CDR3 runs to 15 residues. CDR3 in DNA: TGTGCCAGTAGTCCGCAGGGGGCGCGCAACAATGAGCAGTTCTTC. It specifies CASSPQGARNNEQFF.

The chain uses TRBV6-2 or TRBV6-3 and TRBJ1-2; 7 bases line up with TRBD1. Germline lookup yields CDR1 MNHEY and CDR2 SVGEGT. The junction had 5 bases not matched to a gene; V was cut back by 1 base and J by 6 bases. This CDR3 has 14 amino acids. CDR3 residues: CASSYFQGGDGYTF. The CDR3 nucleotides read TGTGCCAGCAGTTACTTCCAAGGGGGCGATGGCTACACCTTC.

The chain uses TRBV21-1 and TRBJ2-5; the table's TRBD1 call for D was not verified on the DNA. TRBV21-1 is designated a pseudogene. The CDR3 is 13 amino acids. The CDR3 reads CATAVQGGEAQYF. The CDR3 coding sequence is TGTGCCACCGCCGTACAGGGGGGAGAGGCCCAGTACTTC.